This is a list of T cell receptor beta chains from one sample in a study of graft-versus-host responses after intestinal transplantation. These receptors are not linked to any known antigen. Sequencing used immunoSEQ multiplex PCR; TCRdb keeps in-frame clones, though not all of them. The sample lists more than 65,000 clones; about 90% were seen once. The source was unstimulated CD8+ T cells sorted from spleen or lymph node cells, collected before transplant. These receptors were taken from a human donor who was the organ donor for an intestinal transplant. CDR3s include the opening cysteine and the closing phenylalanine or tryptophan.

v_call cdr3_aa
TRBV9 CASSAGTGSGNTIYF
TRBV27 CASSLGGAGTEAFF
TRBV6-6 CASSYVQGVDEQFF
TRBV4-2 CASSQEGGSTEAFF
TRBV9 CASSVQGFSGNTIYF
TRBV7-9 CASSLEEHYGYTF
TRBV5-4 CASSLAGPMNTEAFF
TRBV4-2 CASSQDAGGRNEQFF
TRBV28 CASSYRGRQDYEQYF
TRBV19 CASSKDSFYEQYF
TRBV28 CASGLKRTVQETQYF
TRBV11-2 CASSLTSGGQQNTGELFF
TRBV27 CASSRTSGGQSSYNEQFF
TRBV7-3 CASSPDPGQKAFF
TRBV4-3 CASSLNPGGNTEAFF
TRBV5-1 CASSSRQGSYGYTF
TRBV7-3 CASATGGHEQFF
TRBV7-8 CASSLLRGWGQPQHF
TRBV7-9 CASSLGLNYGYTF
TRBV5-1 CASSPRGVLYEQYF
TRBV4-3 CASSQDPTSGGVNEQFF
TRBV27 CASSRGQVNTEAFF
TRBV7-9 CASSSWDSRSSYEQYF
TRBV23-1 CAPGYYNEQFF
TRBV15 CATSRDEGRLAGGSF
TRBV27 CASSSLTSGGSWYEQYF
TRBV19 CASTSRNEQFF
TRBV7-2 CASSLEGGQGSMNTEAFF
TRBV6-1 CASRTDRGFHGELFF
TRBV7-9 CASSGTLEAFF
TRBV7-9 CASSSRTGGASGANVLTF
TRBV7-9 CASERGATYNEQFF
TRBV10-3 CAISEGAGNYNEQFF
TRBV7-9 CASSLAGTPGNEQFF
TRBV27 CASSLNRGGGYTF
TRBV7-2 CASSPQGARGTDTQYF
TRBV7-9 CASSRGRDNEQFF
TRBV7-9 CASSLARGVQETQYF
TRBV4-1 CASSETRDSAYEQYF
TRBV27 CASRNGGSYEQYF
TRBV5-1 CASSPDRGRTEAFF
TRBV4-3 CASSQDLRGRQPQHF
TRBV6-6 CASSYSRQGWQYF
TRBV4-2 CASSQDPGLAGGLTDTQYF
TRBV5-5 CASSLETGLNSPLHF
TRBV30 CACSTGVSSGNTIYF
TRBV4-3 CASSQEPRGGSEAFF
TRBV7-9 CASSLAGTGGTDTQYF